This T cell receptor (beta chain) was identified during a study of cytomegalovirus exposure and HLA in healthy donors. Study-wide background: Tens of millions of unique TCR sequences came from HLA-typed donors in an early release. Study results and caveats: A later analysis linked a missense variant in DCLRE1C to the trimming of TCR beta V and J genes.

Each donor was nominally healthy when sampled (though unrecorded immune exposures were likely). In regard to this clone: No antigen is known for it.

Researchers ran the PCR with 60 Vbeta and 13 Jbeta primers. Clones were read by immunoSEQ multiplex PCR, and TCRdb kept only the in-frame ones, dropping some. Of about 180,000 clones in the sample, roughly 85% were seen once. There are 15 residues in the CDR3. The germline gives CDR1 MNHEY, CDR2 SMNVEV (reference sequence). V lost 3 bases to trimming and J lost 4 bases; unmatched junction nucleotides: 3. V is TRBV27 and J is TRBJ2-1; TRBD2 matches at 10 bases. The TCR comes from a man in his forties in good health and CMV-seropositive. Sequences were obtained from PBMCs. CDR3 residues: CASSLLTSGYNEQFF. CDR3 coding DNA: TGTGCCAGCAGTTTGCTGACTAGCGGGTACAATGAGCAGTTCTTC.